This passage covers 9 T cell receptor beta chains from one sample sequenced in a study of T cell responses to AZD1222 COVID-19 vaccine. Libraries were prepared by immunoSEQ multiplex PCR; TCRdb keeps only in-frame clonotypes and omits some of them. Here the sample spans about 140,000 clones, 85% to 95% being singletons. Sequenced here: peripheral blood, sampled on day 0 of AZD1222 vaccination. The receptors originated from an adult in good health.

This sequence joins TRBV5-4 and TRBJ1-2; 7 positions agree with TRBD1. Germline loops: CDR1 SGHNT, CDR2 YYREEE (reference sequence). The CDR3 spans 14 residues. With 4 bases clipped from V and 5 bases from J, the junction kept 8 bases outside the gene matches. CDR3 sequence (DNA): TGTGCCAGCAGCACCGGACAGGTGATATATGGCTACACCTTC. It specifies CASSTGQVIYGYTF.

CDR3 amino acids: CATSDAAISGAYNEQFF. CDR3 sequence (DNA): TGTGCCACCAGTGATGCTGCAATTAGCGGGGCCTACAATGAGCAGTTCTTC. This sequence joins TRBV24-1 and TRBJ2-1, with 8 bases aligning to TRBD2. The V gene end was trimmed by 3 bases and the J gene end by 2 bases; junction bases not matched to a gene: 8. Per germline, CDR1 KGHDR and CDR2 SFDVKD. There are 17 residues in the CDR3.

The sample holds a few counts of this clone. The DNA for the CDR3 is TGTGCCATCAGAAGTAGCGGAGGCGAAGAGACCCAGTACTTC. Translation gives CAIRSSGGEETQYF. This chain joins TRBV10-3 and TRBJ2-5; D may be TRBD2 (6 bases). CDR1 ENHRY and CDR2 SYGVKD come from the germline V gene. V lost 6 bases, J lost 3 bases, and 14 bases lay in between. There are 14 residues in the CDR3.

The V gene is TRBV19, the J gene TRBJ1-5; D remains ambiguous. The V gene lost 3 bases and the J gene lost 6 bases, with 12 bases spanning the gap. CDR3 length: 14 amino acids. CDR1 LNHDA and CDR2 SQIVND come from the germline V gene (reference sequence). CDR3 bases: TGTGCCAGTAGTATCTCTATATCTGGTCAGCCCCAGCATTTT. Its translation is CASSISISGQPQHF.

CDR3 loop: CASSRKGIPEAFF. DNA of the CDR3: TGTGCCAGCAGCAGGAAGGGGATCCCCGAAGCTTTCTTT. V is TRBV5-6 and J is TRBJ1-1; D perhaps matches TRBD1 (5 bases). The CDR3 runs to 13 residues. Deletions cut 4 bases from V and 8 bases from J, with 15 bases between. The germline CDR1 and CDR2 sequences are SGHDT and YYEEEE. Together with reference TRBV5-6 and TRBJ1-1, the CDR3 gives the full variable domain: DAGVTQSPTHLIKTRGQQVTLRCSPKSGHDTVSWYQQALGQGPQFIFQYYEEEERQRGNFPDRFSGHQFPNYSSELNVNALLLGDSALYLCASSRKGIPEAFFGQGTRLTVV.

The CDR3 DNA is TGCGCCAGCAGTGAAAGTAAATGGCAGCCCCAGCATTTT. It translates to CASSESKWQPQHF. This chain joins TRBV10-1 and TRBJ1-5, with D unresolved. V lost 3 bases, J lost 7 bases, and 10 bases lay in between. The CDR3 covers 13 residues. Germline V CDR1 and CDR2: WNHNN, SYGVQD (reference sequence).

The chain couples TRBV6-2 or TRBV6-3 to TRBJ2-1; 7 nucleotides agree with TRBD1. The CDR3 spans 13 residues. Losses at the gene ends were 4 bases for V and 8 bases for J; bases not matched to a gene: 5. Germline V gives CDR1 MNHEY, CDR2 SVGEGT. CDR3 sequence: CASSSRQGHEQFF. The CDR3 bases are TGTGCCAGCAGTTCCCGACAGGGCCATGAGCAGTTCTTC.

This chain connects TRBV5-5 to TRBJ2-5; 9 positions agree with TRBD1. J lost 5 bases, V lost 7 bases, and 12 bases had no gene match. Per germline, CDR1 SGHKS and CDR2 YYEKEE (reference sequence). The CDR3 sequence is 15 residues long. The CDR3 loop reads CASEPLGTGWETQYF. CDR3 nucleotides: TGTGCCAGCGAACCTCTCGGGACAGGGTGGGAGACCCAGTACTTC. Together with reference TRBV5-5 and TRBJ2-5, the CDR3 gives the full variable domain: DAGVTQSPTHLIKTRGQQVTLRCSPISGHKSVSWYQQVLGQGPQFIFQYYEKEERGRGNFPDRFSARQFPNYSSELNVNALLLGDSALYLCASEPLGTGWETQYFGPGTRLLVL.

V is TRBV10-3 and J is TRBJ2-3; D unresolved. The CDR3 extends over 14 amino acids. Germline values: CDR1 ENHRY, CDR2 SYGVKD. V lost 6 bases to trimming and J lost 1 base, with 11 bases between them. The CDR3 is CAIRYSGGTDTQYF. The CDR3 nucleotides read TGTGCCATCAGGTATTCGGGTGGCACAGATACGCAGTATTTT.